This is a list of T cell receptor beta chains from one sample in a study of PD-1 blockade in mismatch repair-deficient tumors. Clones were read by immunoSEQ multiplex PCR, and TCRdb kept only the in-frame ones, dropping some. Of around 39,000 clones listed, over 70% are singletons. The specimen comprised PBMCs, sampled roughly 39 weeks after starting pembrolizumab. Every receptor here comes from an adult with mismatch repair-deficient cancer. Both conserved end residues are part of each CDR3. A D gene is named only where the DNA matches it firmly. Not every row has a clone size; where given, it reads once, few, many or a size class.

TRBJ2-7,-,-,TRBV7-9,CASSKPGQAYEQYF,TGTGCCAGCAGCAAGCCGGGACAAGCCTACGAGCAGTACTTC
TRBJ2-1,-,-,TRBV4-1,CASRSDNEQFF,TGCGCCAGCAGGTCGGACAATGAGCAGTTCTTC
TRBJ2-7,TRBD2,-,TRBV19,CASSITLAGFYEQYF,TGTGCCAGTAGTATCACACTAGCGGGATTCTACGAGCAGTACTTC
TRBJ1-6,-,-,TRBV7-3,CASSSTGGSSPLHF,TGTGCCAGCAGCTCCACTGGGGGGAGTTCACCCCTCCACTTT
TRBJ2-7,-,-,TRBV6-5,CASSSSRQNYEQYF,TGTGCCAGCAGTTCGTCTAGACAGAACTACGAGCAGTACTTC
TRBJ2-7,-,few,TRBV18,CASSPPAAGRFGEQYF,TGTGCCAGCTCACCACCGGCTGCCGGGAGATTCGGTGAGCAGTACTTC
TRBJ1-2,-,-,TRBV6-1,CASSEAMDKGLGYTF,TGTGCCAGCAGTGAAGCGATGGACAAGGGTCTCGGCTACACCTTC
TRBJ2-1,-,-,TRBV5-1,CASTDNYNEQFF,TGCGCCAGCACAGACAATTACAATGAGCAGTTCTTC
TRBJ2-1,-,few,TRBV18,CASSPIVLIEQFF,TGTGCCAGCTCACCAATAGTACTTATTGAGCAGTTCTTC
TRBJ2-5,-,once,TRBV28,CASSFRQREETQYF,TGTGCCAGCAGTTTCCGTCAGCGGGAAGAGACCCAGTACTTC
TRBJ2-7,TRBD1,-,TRBV18,CASSPLQGAVEQYF,TGTGCCAGCTCACCACTACAGGGGGCGGTCGAGCAGTACTTC
TRBJ2-1,TRBD2,-,TRBV19,CASSIDSGGNEQFF,TGTGCCAGTAGTATTGACAGCGGGGGCAATGAGCAGTTCTTC
TRBJ1-4,-,-,TRBV5-6,CASSLLGATNEKLFF,TGTGCCAGCAGCCTACTAGGTGCAACTAATGAAAAACTGTTTTTT
TRBJ2-3,-,once,TRBV19,CASTPGRVRRTDTQYF,TGTGCCAGTACCCCAGGCAGGGTCAGGCGCACAGATACGCAGTATTTT
TRBJ1-5,-,-,TRBV15,CATSREGLGTPVGF,TGTGCCACCAGCAGAGAAGGTTTGGGGACTCCCGTCGGTTTT
TRBJ2-7,TRBD1,-,TRBV28,CASSPGGITYEQYF,TGTGCCAGCAGTCCAGGGGGCATTACCTACGAGCAGTACTTC